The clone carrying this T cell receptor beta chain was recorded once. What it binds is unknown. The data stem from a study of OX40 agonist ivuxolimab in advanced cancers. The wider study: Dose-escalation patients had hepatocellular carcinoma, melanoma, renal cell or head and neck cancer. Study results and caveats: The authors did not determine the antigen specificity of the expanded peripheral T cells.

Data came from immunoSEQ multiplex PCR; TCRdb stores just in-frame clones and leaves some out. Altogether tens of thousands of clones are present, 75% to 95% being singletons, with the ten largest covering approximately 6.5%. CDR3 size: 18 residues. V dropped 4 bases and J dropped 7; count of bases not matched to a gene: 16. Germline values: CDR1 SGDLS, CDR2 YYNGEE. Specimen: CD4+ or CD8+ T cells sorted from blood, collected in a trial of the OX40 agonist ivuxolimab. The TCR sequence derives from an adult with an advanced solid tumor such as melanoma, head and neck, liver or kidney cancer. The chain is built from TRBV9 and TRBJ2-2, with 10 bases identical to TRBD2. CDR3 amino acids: CASSSLPLAGDLGGELFF. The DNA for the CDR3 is TGTGCCAGCAGCTCCCTCCCCCTAGCGGGAGATCTCGGCGGGGAGCTGTTTTTT. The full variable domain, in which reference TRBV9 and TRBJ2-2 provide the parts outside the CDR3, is DSGVTQTPKHLITATGQRVTLRCSPRSGDLSVYWYQQSLDQGLQFLIQYYNGEERAKGNILERFSAQQFPDLHSELNLSSLELGDSALYFCASSSLPLAGDLGGELFFGEGSRLTVL.